This T cell receptor beta chain was recorded in a study of T cell responses to AZD1222 COVID-19 vaccine. Study overall: Recipients boosted at about 4 weeks or about 12 weeks are pooled. Study-wide results and limits: None of the repertoires were sampled until the peak T cell response had passed.

Sequenced by immunoSEQ multiplex PCR; TCRdb stores in-frame clones only, minus some. The sample shows approximately 190,000 clones, about nine tenths of them seen only once. In this sample, this clone turned up a few times. Its antigen is unidentified. This CDR3 is built from 13 residues. CDR1 is MNHEY, CDR2 SMNVEV, per germline (reference sequence). Deletions cut 3 bases from V and 7 bases from J, with 7 bases between. The sample consisted of peripheral blood, taken on day 0 of AZD1222 vaccination. This clonotype originated in an adult in good health. The rearrangement uses TRBV27 and TRBJ1-6; D call uncertain. This chain's CDR3 is CASSFASNSPLHF. The CDR3 DNA is TGTGCCAGCAGTTTCGCCTCAAATTCACCCCTCCACTTT.